The next 8 T cell receptor beta chains were all read from a single sample in a study of T cell changes during pregnancy in multiple sclerosis. Using immunoSEQ multiplex PCR, the repertoire was profiled, and TCRdb retains in-frame clones only, with some absent. The table has 40,000 or so clones, about 93% seen once. The sequencing here drew on CD4+ T cells from peripheral blood mononuclear cells, taken in the third trimester of pregnancy. These receptors originate from a female donor with multiple sclerosis, enrolled in a pregnancy study.

This chain uses TRBV15 with TRBJ2-7; D is ambiguous. Germline V CDR1 and CDR2: LNHNV, YYDKDF (reference sequence). Trimming left V 0 bases short and J 7 bases short, with 13 bases between. The CDR3 runs to 14 residues. The CDR3 protein is CATSRESTKSEQYF. CDR3 nucleotide sequence: TGTGCCACCAGCAGAGAATCAACAAAATCGGAGCAGTACTTC.

The rearrangement links TRBV18 to TRBJ2-7; D is perhaps TRBD1 (6 bases). Deletions cut 6 bases from V and 3 bases from J, with 9 bases between. This CDR3 has 12 amino acids. Germline CDR1 and CDR2: KGHSH and LQKENI. CDR3 sequence reads: CASSQDSYEQYF. The CDR3 DNA reads as TGTGCCAGCTCTCAGGACAGCTACGAGCAGTACTTC.

Only a few counts were recorded for this clone. This chain uses TRBV7-9 with TRBJ2-7; D may be TRBD2 (6 bases). Germline assignment: CDR1 SEHNR and CDR2 FQNEAQ (reference sequence). This CDR3 region has 14 residues. Trimming removed 1 base at V and 2 bases at J, with 9 bases between. The DNA of the CDR3 is TGTGCCAGCAGCTTAGGGGGGGTCACCTACGAGCAGTACTTC. This sequence encodes CASSLGGVTYEQYF.

The CDR3 DNA reads as TGTGCCAGCAAAGGTACTAGCGGCGCAGATACGCAGTATTTT. It is translated as CASKGTSGADTQYF. This chain uses TRBV27 with TRBJ2-3, with 8 positions matching TRBD2. The CDR3 spans 14 residues. CDR1 and CDR2 from the germline V gene are MNHEY and SMNVEV (reference sequence). V lost 7 bases and J lost 4; bases outside the gene matches: 7.

This chain connects TRBV4-2 to TRBJ1-2; TRBD1 might be the D (6 bases). V lost 1 base and J 2 bases, leaving 14 bases between the germline ends. CDR1 is LGHNA and CDR2 is YNFKEQ in the germline V gene. This CDR3 spans 16 amino acids. Here the CDR3 reads CASSQVGSDRNYGYTF. The CDR3 nucleotides are TGTGCCAGCAGCCAAGTGGGATCTGACAGGAACTATGGCTACACCTTC.

The chain has TRBV7-9 and TRBJ1-6; 8 bases align to TRBD1. This CDR3 is built from 14 residues. Germline assignment: CDR1 SEHNR and CDR2 FQNEAQ (reference sequence). With 6 bases clipped from V and 10 bases from J, the junction kept 8 bases outside the gene matches. For the CDR3, the DNA is TGTGCCAGCAGACTGACAGGGGATTTATCACCCCTCCACTTT. Its protein product is CASRLTGDLSPLHF.

J is TRBJ1-5 and V is TRBV10-3, with 8 bases identical to TRBD1. V shed 4 bases, J shed 6 bases, and the junction held 11 bases outside the gene matches. The CDR3 spans 16 residues. CDR1 ENHRY and CDR2 SYGVKD come from the germline V gene. Written as DNA, the CDR3 is TGTGCCATCAGTGCCTACGGACAGGGAGGAGGTCAGCCCCAGCATTTT. Translation: CAISAYGQGGGQPQHF.

This chain links TRBV7-2 with TRBJ2-3, with D unresolved. Germline lookup yields CDR1 SGHTA and CDR2 FQGNSA. Trimming cost V 2 bases and J 1 base, with 7 bases left between them. This CDR3 has 14 amino acids. CDR3 sequence reads: CASSLLARTDTQYF. The CDR3 DNA reads as TGTGCCAGCAGCTTACTGGCCCGCACAGATACGCAGTATTTT.